The 19 T cell receptor beta chains listed next were all sequenced from one sample in a study of CD8+ T cells in alopecia areata. It was cDNA, reverse transcribed from extracted RNA, that served as the sequencing template. Measured with immunoSEQ multiplex PCR; TCRdb has only the in-frame clones, and not every one. The data hold about 100,000 clones, with 58% observed a single time. Sequencing was performed on NKG2D-low CD8+ T cells sorted from blood. The receptors were gathered from a human donor with alopecia areata.

V and J are TRBV5-1 and TRBJ2-1; D is uncertain. Trimming took off 1 base at V and 8 bases at J, with 7 bases between the two ends. CDR3 length equals 12 residues. CDR1 is SGHRS, CDR2 YFSETQ, per germline. CDR3 nucleotide sequence: TGCGCCAGCAGCTTGTCGGGCGATGAGCAGTTCTTC. Protein product: CASSLSGDEQFF.

The V and J genes are TRBV20-1 and TRBJ2-1, with no clear D. The V end was cut by 3 bases, the J end by 10 bases, with 10 bases between. The CDR3 totals 11 residues. Germline V gene sequence: CDR1 DFQATT, CDR2 SNEGSKA (reference sequence). The CDR3 sequence: CSARAFGEQFF. The CDR3 coding sequence is TGCAGTGCTAGGGCCTTCGGGGAGCAGTTCTTC.

This clone was seen a handful of times. The chain recombines TRBV14 with TRBJ1-4; D gene uncertain. This CDR3 comprises 12 residues. Germline lookup yields CDR1 SGHDN and CDR2 FVKESK. Between the trimmed V and J ends, which lost 0 bases and 14 bases, there was a span of 10 bases. CDR3 loop: CASSQEDGKLFF. CDR3 nucleotides: TGTGCCAGCAGCCAAGAGGACGGGAAGCTGTTTTTT.

The chain uses TRBV7-9 and TRBJ1-5; D uncertain. The CDR3 is 14 residues long. Trimming removed 1 base from V and 0 bases from J, with 4 bases in between. Germline V gene sequence: CDR1 SEHNR, CDR2 FQNEAQ (reference sequence). The CDR3 nucleotides are TGTGCCAGCAGCTTAGGGGTTAGCAATCAGCCCCAGCATTTT. The encoded protein is CASSLGVSNQPQHF.

V is TRBV2 and J is TRBJ2-1, with TRBD1 matching 8 bases. The V gene's germline CDR1 is SNHLY and CDR2 FYNNEI. This CDR3 region has 15 residues. The trim removed 2 bases at V and 8 bases at J, leaving 8 bases unmatched. The CDR3 reads CASSEFRQGADEQFF. CDR3 bases: TGTGCCAGCAGTGAATTTCGGCAGGGGGCTGATGAGCAGTTCTTC.

The CDR3 loop is CSVETQGGETQYF. The CDR3 region has the DNA TGCAGCGTTGAAACCCAGGGAGGGGAGACCCAGTACTTC. This chain links TRBV29-1 with TRBJ2-5; TRBD2 matches 7 bases. This CDR3 is 13 amino acids long. Losses at the gene ends were 2 bases for V and 5 bases for J; bases not matched to a gene: 5. Per germline, CDR1 SQVTM and CDR2 ANQGSEA.

J is TRBJ2-7 and V is TRBV5-1; no clear D. With 4 bases removed from V and 6 bases from J, the gap between germline ends came to 11 bases. Germline CDR1 and CDR2: SGHRS and YFSETQ. There are 12 residues in the CDR3. For the CDR3, the DNA is TGCGCCAGCAGCGACGGACCGGGCGAGCAGTACTTC. As protein: CASSDGPGEQYF.

This clone was recorded a few times. The rearrangement links TRBV9 to TRBJ2-7; D perhaps matches TRBD1 (5 bases). The germline V and J ends were trimmed by 0 bases and 7 bases, with 17 bases remaining between them. The CDR3 spans 15 residues. The germline V gene encodes CDR1 SGDLS and CDR2 YYNGEE. CDR3 sequence (DNA): TGTGCCAGCAGCGTAGAGGTAGGGGCGGCTGAAGAGCAGTACTTC. It encodes CASSVEVGAAEEQYF.

The J gene is TRBJ2-7, the V gene TRBV29-1; TRBD1 might be the D (6 bases). The germline gives CDR1 SQVTM, CDR2 ANQGSEA. The CDR3 loop spans 12 amino acids. Trimming cost V 7 bases and J 2 bases, with 12 bases left between them. This CDR3 reads CSARQAPYEQYF. The CDR3 coding sequence is TGCAGCGCGCGACAGGCGCCCTACGAGCAGTACTTC.

The chain links TRBV6-6 to TRBJ2-1; D is ambiguous. The V end lost 3 bases, the J end lost 9 bases, and 9 bases lay between the germline ends. Germline values: CDR1 MNHNY, CDR2 SVGAGI (reference sequence). The CDR3 runs 12 residues. The CDR3 DNA reads as TGTGCCAGCAGTTATGGGCTGGTTGAGCAGTTCTTC. This sequence encodes CASSYGLVEQFF.

In DNA, the CDR3 is TGTGCCAGCAGTCTTACAGGAAACAATCAGCCCCAGCATTTT. Protein product: CASSLTGNNQPQHF. The chain couples TRBV7-9 to TRBJ1-5, with a weak D call TRBD1 (5 bases). The V gene lost 6 bases and the J gene lost 3 bases, with 12 bases spanning the gap. CDR3 length: 14 amino acids. Germline-derived CDR1 and CDR2 are SEHNR and FQNEAQ (reference sequence). Using reference TRBV7-9 and TRBJ1-5 for the parts outside the CDR3, the full variable domain is DTGVSQNPRHKITKRGQNVTFRCDPISEHNRLYWYRQTLGQGPEFLTYFQNEAQLEKSRLLSDRFSAERPKGSFSTLEIQRTEQGDSAMYLCASSLTGNNQPQHFGDGTRLSIL.

This clone has a handful of counts. The chain joins TRBV7-9 to TRBJ2-7, with D possibly matching TRBD1 (6 bases). V was pared by 3 bases and J by 4 bases, with 13 bases between. Per germline, CDR1 SEHNR and CDR2 FQNEAQ (reference sequence). CDR3 length: 14 amino acids. The CDR3 loop reads CASSFGGQTYEQYF. CDR3 nucleotide sequence: TGTGCCAGCAGCTTCGGCGGACAGACGTACGAGCAGTACTTC.

V and J are TRBV6-1 and TRBJ2-7; 7 nucleotides match TRBD2. The trim removed 1 base at V and 3 bases at J, leaving 12 bases unmatched. Germline V gene lookup returns CDR1 MNHNS and CDR2 SASEGT. The CDR3 spans 17 residues. Here the CDR3 reads CASSEDSWLAVDYEQYF. The CDR3 nucleotides read TGTGCCAGCAGTGAAGATTCGTGGCTAGCGGTAGACTACGAGCAGTACTTC.

The chain employs TRBV27 and TRBJ2-3; D not resolved. With 3 bases removed from V and 7 bases from J, the gap between germline ends came to 5 bases. Germline CDR1 reads MNHEY; CDR2 reads SMNVEV (reference sequence). The CDR3 extends over 11 amino acids. In nucleotides, the CDR3 is TGTGCCAGCAGTTTTGCAAATACGCAGTATTTT. It yields the protein CASSFANTQYF.

This clone was counted many times. The chain employs TRBV11-1 and TRBJ2-5, with 10 bases lining up with TRBD2. The CDR3 loop spans 14 amino acids. Germline assignment: CDR1 SGHAT and CDR2 FQDESV (reference sequence). V was pared by 10 bases and J by 3 bases, with 8 bases of the junction left unmatched. CDR3 loop: CATIAGGGEETQYF. CDR3 nucleotide sequence: TGTGCCACTATAGCGGGAGGAGGAGAAGAGACCCAGTACTTC. Variable domain in full (rest from reference TRBV11-1 and TRBJ2-5): EAEVAQSPRYKITEKSQAVAFWCDPISGHATLYWYRQILGQGPELLVQFQDESVVDDSQLPKDRFSAERLKGVDSTLKIQPAELGDSAMYLCATIAGGGEETQYFGPGTRLLVL.

This chain connects TRBV5-6 to TRBJ2-2, with D uncertain. The ends were cut back, 2 bases at V and 3 bases at J, with 8 bases in the middle. The germline V gene has CDR1 SGHDT and CDR2 YYEEEE. The CDR3 consists of 14 residues. CDR3 loop: CASSLLIHTGELFF. Written as DNA, the CDR3 is TGTGCCAGCAGCTTACTGATTCACACCGGGGAGCTGTTTTTT. Combining the CDR3 with reference TRBV5-6 and TRBJ2-2 gives the whole variable domain DAGVTQSPTHLIKTRGQQVTLRCSPKSGHDTVSWYQQALGQGPQFIFQYYEEEERQRGNFPDRFSGHQFPNYSSELNVNALLLGDSALYLCASSLLIHTGELFFGEGSRLTVL.

The chain employs TRBV19 and TRBJ2-2; D possibly corresponds to TRBD2 (6 bases). Trimming pared 8 bases from V and 7 bases from J, leaving 14 bases between. Germline assignment: CDR1 LNHDA and CDR2 SQIVND (reference sequence). The CDR3 length is 13 residues. CDR3 bases: TGTGCCAGTGCCACTGGGGGGAACGGGGAGCTGTTTTTT. It specifies CASATGGNGELFF. The complete variable domain, with remaining parts taken from reference TRBV19 and TRBJ2-2, reads DGGITQSPKYLFRKEGQNVTLSCEQNLNHDAMYWYRQDPGQGLRLIYYSQIVNDFQKGDIAEGYSVSREKKESFPLTVTSAQKNPTAFYLCASATGGNGELFFGEGSRLTVL.

The sample holds a few counts of this clone. V usage is TRBV4-2 and J usage is TRBJ2-1; 8 bases map to TRBD2. Germline V gives CDR1 LGHNA, CDR2 YNFKEQ. Germline trimming cut 2 bases from V and 0 bases from J; bases unmatched to any gene: 9. The CDR3 contains 18 residues. The CDR3 DNA sequence: TGTGCCAGCAGCCAATCTCCTAGCGGGCGCAGCTCCTACAATGAGCAGTTCTTC. As protein: CASSQSPSGRSSYNEQFF.

This chain connects TRBV2 to TRBJ1-5; D gene uncertain. The CDR3 loop spans 11 amino acids. The germline V gene encodes CDR1 SNHLY and CDR2 FYNNEI. Trimming shortened V by 6 bases and J by 6 bases, and 6 bases separated the two germline ends. In DNA, the CDR3 is TGTGCCAGCAGGGCGGGTCAGCCCCAGCATTTT. As protein: CASRAGQPQHF.